These T cell receptor beta chains were read from a single sample in a study of blood T cell repertoires in COVID-19. Only in-frame clones appear in the TCRdb table, and some are missing; sequencing was by immunoSEQ multiplex PCR. The data hold a few hundred thousand clones, with around 89% observed a single time. Sequencing was performed on peripheral blood. Source of these receptors: a man aged 25-40 years with acute or convalescent COVID-19. Each CDR3 is given with its conserved first and last residue.

J gene,V gene,CDR3 protein
TRBJ2-7,TRBV10-3,CAITGVEGYEQYF
TRBJ1-2,TRBV3-1/TRBV3-2,CASSQEQQASGYTF
TRBJ2-7,TRBV5-6,CASSLARDRGLERTYEQYF
TRBJ2-3,TRBV7-7,CASSEKGGVTDTQYF
TRBJ1-2,TRBV19,CASSPTNYGYTF
TRBJ2-1,TRBV19,CASSKTGDSYNEQFF
TRBJ2-1,TRBV7-8,CASSQRYNEQFF
TRBJ2-7,TRBV30,CAWGTAYEQYF
TRBJ1-6,TRBV5-1,CASSFTGGNSPLHF
TRBJ1-2,TRBV6-5,CASSYRERYGYTF
TRBJ2-7,TRBV7-3,CASSFGTASLYEQYF
TRBJ1-2,TRBV7-2,CASSLDGGFAYGYTF
TRBJ1-1,TRBV5-1,CASSRNLGNTEAFF
TRBJ1-6,TRBV30,CAWTGGPYNSPLHF
TRBJ1-1,TRBV7-9,CASSFVGQGAAEAFF
TRBJ1-4,TRBV25-1,CASSATRQGQNEKLFF
TRBJ1-1,TRBV7-9,CASRSGLGHTEAFF
TRBJ2-5,TRBV5-4,CASSLEGGTTQYF
TRBJ2-1,TRBV30,CAWSVLGYNEQFF
TRBJ2-5,TRBV12-5,CASGLGTGKETQYF
TRBJ1-5,TRBV5-5,CASSWIGDNQPQHF
TRBJ2-3,TRBV5-1,CASNPDGRGGDTQYF
TRBJ2-7,TRBV29-1,CSVVNRAYEQYF
TRBJ1-2,TRBV28,CASREGTKGGYTF
TRBJ1-2,TRBV12-3/TRBV12-4,CASSPRTKGYTF
TRBJ2-2,TRBV7-3,CASSWTGADGELFF
TRBJ1-2,TRBV6-1,CASSERESAGYTF
TRBJ2-1,TRBV9,CASSAGNSYNEQFF
TRBJ2-5,TRBV13,CASSFPGDEGTQYF
TRBJ2-1,TRBV28,CASSGTLGGLFNNEQFF
TRBJ1-6,TRBV9,CASSVGQGRPLHF
TRBJ2-2,TRBV7-3,CASSSSGTSGRSGDGGELFF
TRBJ1-2,TRBV28,CASKNPGQRSGYTF